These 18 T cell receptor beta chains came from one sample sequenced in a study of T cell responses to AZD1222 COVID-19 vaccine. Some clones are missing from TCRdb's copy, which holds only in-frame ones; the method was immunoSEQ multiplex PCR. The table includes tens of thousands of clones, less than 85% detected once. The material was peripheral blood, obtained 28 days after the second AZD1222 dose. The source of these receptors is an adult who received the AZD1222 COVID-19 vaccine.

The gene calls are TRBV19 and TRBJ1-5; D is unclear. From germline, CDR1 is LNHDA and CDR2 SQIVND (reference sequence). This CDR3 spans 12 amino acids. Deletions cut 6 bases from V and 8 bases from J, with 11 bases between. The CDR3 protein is CASRDGEEPQHF. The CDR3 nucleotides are TGTGCCAGTAGGGACGGAGAGGAGCCCCAGCATTTT.

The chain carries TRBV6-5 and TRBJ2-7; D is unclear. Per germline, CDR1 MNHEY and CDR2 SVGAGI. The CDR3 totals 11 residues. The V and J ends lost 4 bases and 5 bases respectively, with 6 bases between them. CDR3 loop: CASSLGNEQYF. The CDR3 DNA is TGTGCCAGCAGTTTGGGGAACGAGCAGTACTTC.

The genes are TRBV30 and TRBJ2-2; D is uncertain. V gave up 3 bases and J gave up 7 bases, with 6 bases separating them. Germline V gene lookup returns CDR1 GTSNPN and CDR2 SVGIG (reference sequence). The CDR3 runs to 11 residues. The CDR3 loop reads CAWRLVGELFF. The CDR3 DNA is TGTGCCTGGAGATTGGTCGGGGAGCTGTTTTTT.

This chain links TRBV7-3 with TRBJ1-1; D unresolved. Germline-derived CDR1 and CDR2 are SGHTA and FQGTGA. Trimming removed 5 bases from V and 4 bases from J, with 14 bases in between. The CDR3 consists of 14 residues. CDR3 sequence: CASSPKTGSTEAFF. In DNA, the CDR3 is TGTGCCAGCAGCCCAAAGACTGGGAGCACTGAAGCTTTCTTT.

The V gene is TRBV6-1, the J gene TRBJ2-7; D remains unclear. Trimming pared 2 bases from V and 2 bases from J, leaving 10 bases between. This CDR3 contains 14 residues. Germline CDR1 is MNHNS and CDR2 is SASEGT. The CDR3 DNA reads TGTGCCAGCAGTGAACCGGCAGACCCCTACGAGCAGTACTTC. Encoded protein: CASSEPADPYEQYF.

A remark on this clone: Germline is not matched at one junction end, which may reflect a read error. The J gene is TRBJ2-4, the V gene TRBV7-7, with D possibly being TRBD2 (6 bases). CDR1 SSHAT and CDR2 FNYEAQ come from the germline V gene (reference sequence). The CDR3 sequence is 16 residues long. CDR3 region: CASSWGVFLAKNIQYF. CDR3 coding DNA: TGTGCTAGCAGCTGGGGGGTCTTTTTGGCCAAAAACATTCAGTACTTC.

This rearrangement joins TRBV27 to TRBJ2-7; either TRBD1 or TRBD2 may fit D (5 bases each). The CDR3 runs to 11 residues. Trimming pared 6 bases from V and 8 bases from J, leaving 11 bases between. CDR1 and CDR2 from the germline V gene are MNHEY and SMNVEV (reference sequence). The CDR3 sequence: CASSQRGKQYF. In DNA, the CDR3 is TGTGCCAGCAGCCAGAGGGGCAAGCAGTACTTC.

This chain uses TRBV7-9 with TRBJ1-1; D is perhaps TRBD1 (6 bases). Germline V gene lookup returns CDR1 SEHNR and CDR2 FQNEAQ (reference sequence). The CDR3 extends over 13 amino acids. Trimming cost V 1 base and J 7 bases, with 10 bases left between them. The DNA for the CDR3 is TGTGCCAGCAGCTTAGGGCAGGGGCTTGAAGCTTTCTTT. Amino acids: CASSLGQGLEAFF.

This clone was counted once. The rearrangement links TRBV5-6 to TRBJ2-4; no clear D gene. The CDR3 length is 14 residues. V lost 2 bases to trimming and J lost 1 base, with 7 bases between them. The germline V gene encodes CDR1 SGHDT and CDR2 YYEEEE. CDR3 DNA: TGTGCCAGCAGCTTCAACGGTGCCAAAAACATTCAGTACTTC. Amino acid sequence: CASSFNGAKNIQYF.

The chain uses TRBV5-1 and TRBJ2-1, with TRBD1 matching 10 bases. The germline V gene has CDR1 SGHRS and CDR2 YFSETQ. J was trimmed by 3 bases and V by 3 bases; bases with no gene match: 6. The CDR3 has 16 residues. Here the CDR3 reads CASSYETGGFYNEQFF. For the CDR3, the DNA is TGCGCCAGCAGCTATGAGACAGGGGGCTTCTACAATGAGCAGTTCTTC.

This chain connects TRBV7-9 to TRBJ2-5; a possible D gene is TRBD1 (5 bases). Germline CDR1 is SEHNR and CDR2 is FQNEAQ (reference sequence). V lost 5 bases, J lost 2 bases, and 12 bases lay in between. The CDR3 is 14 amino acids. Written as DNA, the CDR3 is TGTGCCAGCAGCCTCTTGACAGAACAAGAGACCCAGTACTTC. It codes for CASSLLTEQETQYF.

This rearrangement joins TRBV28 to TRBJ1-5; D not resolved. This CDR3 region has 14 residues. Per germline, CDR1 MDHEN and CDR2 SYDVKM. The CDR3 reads CVAQIGSGNQPQHF. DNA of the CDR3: TGTGTGGCCCAAATAGGGTCCGGCAATCAGCCCCAGCATTTT.

The CDR3 loop is CASSFKTGTAGGKLFF. CDR3 nucleotide sequence: TGTGCCAGCAGCTTTAAAACCGGGACAGCTGGCGGAAAACTGTTTTTT. The chain is built from TRBV5-4 and TRBJ1-4, with 7 bases lining up with TRBD1. Germline V gives CDR1 SGHNT, CDR2 YYREEE (reference sequence). V lost 2 bases, J lost 10 bases, and 14 bases stayed unmatched. The CDR3 loop spans 16 amino acids.

The CDR3, as DNA: TGTGCCAGCAGCCATCTGGATAACTATGGCTACACCTTC. The encoded protein is CASSHLDNYGYTF. J is TRBJ1-2 and V is TRBV3-1 (or the pseudogene TRBV3-2); D unclear. The CDR3 has 13 amino acids. Germline CDR1 LGHDT, CDR2 YNNKEL (reference sequence). The V end was cut by 3 bases, the J end by 1 base, with 6 bases between.

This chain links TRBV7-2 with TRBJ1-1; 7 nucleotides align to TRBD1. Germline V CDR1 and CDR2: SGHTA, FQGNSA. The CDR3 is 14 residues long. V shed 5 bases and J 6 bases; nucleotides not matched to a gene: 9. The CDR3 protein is CASSLVQGSAEAFF. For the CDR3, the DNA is TGTGCCAGCAGCCTAGTACAGGGGAGCGCTGAAGCTTTCTTT.

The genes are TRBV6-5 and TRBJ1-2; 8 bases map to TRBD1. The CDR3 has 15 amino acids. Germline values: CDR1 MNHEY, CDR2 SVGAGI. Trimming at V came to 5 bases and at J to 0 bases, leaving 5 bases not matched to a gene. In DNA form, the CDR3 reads TGTGCCAGCAGTACAGGGGGGATAGCTAACTATGGCTACACCTTC. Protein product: CASSTGGIANYGYTF.

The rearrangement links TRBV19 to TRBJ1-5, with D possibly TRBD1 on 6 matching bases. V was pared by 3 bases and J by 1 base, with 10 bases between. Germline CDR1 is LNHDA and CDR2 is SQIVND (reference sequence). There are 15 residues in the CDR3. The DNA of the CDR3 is TGTGCCAGTAGTATCGGGGGGGCCAGCAATCAGCCCCAGCATTTT. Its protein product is CASSIGGASNQPQHF.

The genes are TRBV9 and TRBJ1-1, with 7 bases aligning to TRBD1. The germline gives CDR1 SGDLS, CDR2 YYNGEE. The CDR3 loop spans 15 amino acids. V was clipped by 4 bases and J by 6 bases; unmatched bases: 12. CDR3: CASSLSTGTGAEAFF. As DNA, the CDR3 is TGTGCCAGCAGCCTCTCGACAGGGACCGGGGCTGAAGCTTTCTTT. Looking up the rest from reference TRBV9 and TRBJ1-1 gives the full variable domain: DSGVTQTPKHLITATGQRVTLRCSPRSGDLSVYWYQQSLDQGLQFLIQYYNGEERAKGNILERFSAQQFPDLHSELNLSSLELGDSALYFCASSLSTGTGAEAFFGQGTRLTVV.